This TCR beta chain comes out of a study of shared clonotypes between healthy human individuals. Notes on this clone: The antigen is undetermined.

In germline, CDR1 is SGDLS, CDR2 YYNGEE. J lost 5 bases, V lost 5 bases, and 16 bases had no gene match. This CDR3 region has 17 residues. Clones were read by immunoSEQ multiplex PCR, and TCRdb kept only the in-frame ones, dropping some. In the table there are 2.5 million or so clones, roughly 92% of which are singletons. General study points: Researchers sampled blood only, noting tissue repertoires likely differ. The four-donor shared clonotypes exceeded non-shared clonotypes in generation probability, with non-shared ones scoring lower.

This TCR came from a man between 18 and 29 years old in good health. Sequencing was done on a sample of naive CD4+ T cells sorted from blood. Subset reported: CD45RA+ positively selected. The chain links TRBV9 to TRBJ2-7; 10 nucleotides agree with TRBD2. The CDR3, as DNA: TGTGCCAGCAGTCGCGGAGGGGCTAGCGGGAGTCCCCACGAGCAGTACTTC. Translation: CASSRGGASGSPHEQYF.